These 27 T cell receptor beta chains were sequenced from one sample in a study of OX40 agonist ivuxolimab in advanced cancers. TCRdb keeps only in-frame clones here, not all; method: immunoSEQ multiplex PCR. The data hold some 51,000 clones, with around 77% observed a single time. The material sequenced was CD4+ or CD8+ T cells sorted from blood, taken in a trial of the OX40 agonist ivuxolimab. These TCRs come from an adult with an advanced solid tumor such as melanoma, head and neck, liver or kidney cancer.

This rearrangement joins TRBV27 to TRBJ1-1, with TRBD1 as a possible D gene (6 bases). The V gene lost 0 bases and the J gene lost 2 bases, with 10 bases spanning the gap. CDR1 and CDR2 (germline): MNHEY, SMNVEV (reference sequence). The CDR3 extends over 15 amino acids. This CDR3 reads CASSLSYRVNTEAFF. The CDR3 DNA reads TGTGCCAGCAGTTTATCCTACAGGGTAAACACTGAAGCTTTCTTT.

The chain is built from TRBV28 and TRBJ2-7, with TRBD2 as a possible D gene (6 bases). With 3 bases removed from V and 6 bases from J, the gap between germline ends came to 24 bases. The CDR3 covers 17 residues. Germline lookup yields CDR1 MDHEN and CDR2 SYDVKM. DNA for the CDR3: TGTGCCAGCAGTTTCGTGCCCATCGGGGGAATAGTAAGCGAGCAGTACTTC. Its translation: CASSFVPIGGIVSEQYF.

The V gene is TRBV6-5, the J gene TRBJ1-2, with D possibly matching TRBD1 (6 bases). V dropped 2 bases and J dropped 5 bases, with 12 bases sitting between them. Germline CDR1 and CDR2: MNHEY and SVGAGI. There are 14 residues in the CDR3. The CDR3 here is CASSYGRGIYGYTF. In DNA form, the CDR3 reads TGTGCCAGCAGTTACGGCAGGGGTATTTATGGCTACACCTTC.

The rearrangement uses TRBV9 and TRBJ2-7, with 7 bases aligning to TRBD1. The CDR3 covers 17 residues. V shed 1 base, J shed 6 bases, and the junction held 16 bases outside the gene matches. Looked up from germline, CDR1 is SGDLS and CDR2 is YYNGEE. The CDR3 DNA is TGTGCCAGCAGCGTATCCCCCCAGGGGGAACCTTCGGGCGAGCAGTACTTC. Translating it yields CASSVSPQGEPSGEQYF.

The V call is TRBV2, the J call TRBJ1-5; D call uncertain. The CDR3 contains 15 residues. The V end lost 7 bases, the J end lost 0 bases, and 13 bases lay between the germline ends. The germline V gene has CDR1 SNHLY and CDR2 FYNNEI. CDR3 loop: CASNLQRPSNQPQHF. Here the CDR3 DNA reads TGTGCCAGCAATTTACAGCGACCTAGCAATCAGCCCCAGCATTTT.

The chain links TRBV9 to TRBJ1-5; tentatively, D is TRBD1 (5 bases). CDR1 and CDR2 (germline): SGDLS, YYNGEE. V was pared by 1 base and J by 0 bases, with 8 bases between. CDR3 size: 15 residues. CDR3 in amino acids: CASSVMGDSNQPQHF. The CDR3 nucleotides are TGTGCCAGCAGCGTAATGGGGGATAGCAATCAGCCCCAGCATTTT.

J is TRBJ2-2 and V is TRBV10-3, with a tentative D call TRBD2 (5 bases). The CDR3 is made up of 13 amino acids. Germline V CDR1 and CDR2: ENHRY, SYGVKD. Trimming took 7 bases from V and 8 from J, leaving 14 bases between them. As DNA, the CDR3 is TGTGCCATCAAGGAGACTATTACGGGGGAGCTGTTTTTT. It codes for CAIKETITGELFF.

The V call is TRBV6-1, the J call TRBJ1-2; D is perhaps TRBD1 (6 bases). CDR1 MNHNS and CDR2 SASEGT come from the germline V gene. V lost 1 base and J 10 bases, leaving 16 bases between the germline ends. This CDR3 spans 14 amino acids. For the CDR3, the DNA is TGTGCCAGCAGTGAAGTTGACAGGCTTTACGTCTACACCTTC. Protein product: CASSEVDRLYVYTF.

The CDR3 loop reads CASRRTRLAQQFF. The CDR3 bases are TGTGCCAGCAGGAGGACTAGACTAGCGCAGCAGTTCTTC. The V and J genes are TRBV27 and TRBJ2-1, with 8 bases that match TRBD2. The CDR3 sequence is 13 residues long. Germline CDR1 reads MNHEY; CDR2 reads SMNVEV (reference sequence). Trimming cost V 6 bases and J 11 bases; bases outside gene matches: 9.

The rearrangement joins TRBV11-3 to TRBJ2-2; D not resolved. Trimming stripped 0 bases from V and 0 bases from J, with 5 bases between. The CDR3 extends over 15 amino acids. Germline V gives CDR1 SGHNT, CDR2 YENEEA. CDR3 loop: CASSLDGPNTGELFF. CDR3 nucleotide sequence: TGTGCCAGCAGCTTAGACGGGCCGAACACCGGGGAGCTGTTTTTT.

The rearrangement uses TRBV10-3 and TRBJ2-5; 7 bases map to TRBD1. With V trimmed by 4 bases and J by 5 bases, 10 bases remained unmatched. The CDR3 totals 15 residues. CDR1 ENHRY and CDR2 SYGVKD come from the germline V gene. This CDR3 reads CAISANQGVGETQYF. The CDR3 nucleotides are TGTGCCATCAGTGCGAACCAGGGGGTAGGGGAGACCCAGTACTTC.

The table lists this clone with a few counts. This sequence joins TRBV27 and TRBJ2-6; D possibly corresponds to TRBD2 (6 bases). Germline CDR1 and CDR2: MNHEY and SMNVEV (reference sequence). The length of the CDR3 is 16 residues. The germline V and J ends were trimmed by 5 bases and 0 bases, with 11 bases remaining between them. The CDR3 DNA is TGTGCCAGCAGTCCGATGGGACTCTCTGGGGCCAACGTCCTGACTTTC. It translates to CASSPMGLSGANVLTF.

The chain links TRBV5-1 to TRBJ2-5; a possible D gene is TRBD2 (5 bases). The V end lost 8 bases, the J end lost 3 bases, and 14 bases lay between the germline ends. The germline gives CDR1 SGHRS, CDR2 YFSETQ. The CDR3 consists of 13 residues. As DNA, the CDR3 is TGCGCCAGTAATAAGGACTGGGAAGAGACCCAGTACTTC. Protein product: CASNKDWEETQYF.

Regarding this clone: The sample contains more than one DNA sequence encoding this CDR3. The chain couples TRBV14 to TRBJ2-7, with D hard to call. Germline V CDR1 and CDR2: SGHDN, FVKESK. There are 13 residues in the CDR3. Trimming shortened V by 0 bases and J by 4 bases, and 7 bases separated the two germline ends. CDR3 sequence reads: CASSQDELYEQYF. The CDR3 DNA sequence: TGTGCCAGCAGCCAAGATGAGTTGTACGAGCAGTACTTC.

This chain connects TRBV18 to TRBJ2-3, with 11 bases identical to TRBD2. This CDR3 region has 21 residues. CDR1 KGHSH and CDR2 LQKENI come from the germline V gene. V lost 3 bases, J lost 2 bases, and 19 bases stayed unmatched. As DNA, the CDR3 is TGTGCCAGCTCACCGACGGTACCGGGACTAGCGGCCAGCCTCGACACAGATACGCAGTATTTT. The encoded protein is CASSPTVPGLAASLDTDTQYF.

The gene calls are TRBV28 and TRBJ2-3, with 7 bases that match TRBD1. V lost 7 bases to trimming and J lost 4 bases; unmatched junction nucleotides: 5. The CDR3 consists of 13 residues. In germline, CDR1 is MDHEN, CDR2 SYDVKM. In DNA form, the CDR3 reads TGTGCCAGCATCGGCCAGGGGGCAGATACGCAGTATTTT. It specifies CASIGQGADTQYF.

V gene TRBV5-6 combines with J gene TRBJ2-1; maybe TRBD2 (5 bases). V lost 3 bases to trimming and J lost 8 bases, with 9 bases between them. CDR3 size: 12 residues. Per germline, CDR1 SGHDT and CDR2 YYEEEE. CDR3 sequence reads: CASSSGLYEQFF. Here the CDR3 DNA reads TGTGCCAGCAGCTCCGGACTCTATGAGCAGTTCTTC.

The rearrangement joins TRBV13 to TRBJ2-7; 12 bases line up with TRBD2. V shed 2 bases and J 5 bases; nucleotides not matched to a gene: 7. The CDR3 is 16 amino acids. Germline CDR1 reads PRHDT; CDR2 reads FYEKMQ (reference sequence). CDR3 sequence (DNA): TGTGCCAGCAGCTTATATGGACTAGCGGGACTGAACGAGCAGTACTTC. It translates to CASSLYGLAGLNEQYF.

This rearrangement joins TRBV4-1 to TRBJ2-7, with a possible D match to TRBD2 (6 bases). In germline, CDR1 is MGHRA, CDR2 YSYEKL. The V end was cut by 2 bases, the J end by 0 bases, with 17 bases between. This CDR3 contains 17 residues. CDR3 protein: CASSQPSEGSSSYEQYF. The CDR3 region has the DNA TGCGCCAGCAGCCAACCCTCGGAGGGATCTTCCTCCTACGAGCAGTACTTC.

The chain links TRBV2 to TRBJ1-2, with unresolved D. V dropped 6 bases and J dropped 2 bases, with 1 base sitting between them. Germline loops: CDR1 SNHLY, CDR2 FYNNEI. This CDR3 is 10 amino acids long. CDR3 residues: CASRNYGYTF. The CDR3 DNA reads as TGTGCCAGCAGGAACTATGGCTACACCTTC.

Turning to this clone: Germline and junction disagree at one end, which may indicate a read error. Here the CDR3 reads CASSLRQGTGELFF. CDR3 sequence (DNA): TGTGCTAGCAGCTTAAGGCAGGGGACCGGGGAGCTGTTTTTT. The chain couples TRBV7-7 to TRBJ2-2; tentatively, D is TRBD1 (6 bases). The length of the CDR3 is 14 residues. Germline CDR1 reads SSHAT; CDR2 reads FNYEAQ (reference sequence).

CDR3 sequence: CASSLKAGRGYTF. The CDR3 DNA reads as TGTGCCAGCAGTTTAAAGGCCGGCAGAGGCTACACCTTC. This chain joins TRBV27 and TRBJ1-2; D remains ambiguous. V lost 2 bases to trimming and J lost 8 bases, with 12 bases between them. Per germline, CDR1 MNHEY and CDR2 SMNVEV (reference sequence). The CDR3 loop spans 13 amino acids.

The genes are TRBV19 and TRBJ2-5; D remains ambiguous. CDR3 length: 13 residues. V gave up 3 bases and J gave up 5 bases, with 10 bases separating them. Germline CDR1 reads LNHDA; CDR2 reads SQIVND (reference sequence). The CDR3 is CASSMLGLETQYF. The CDR3, as DNA: TGTGCCAGTAGTATGCTAGGCCTGGAGACCCAGTACTTC.

This chain joins TRBV19 and TRBJ2-2; D is unclear. Germline V gene sequence: CDR1 LNHDA, CDR2 SQIVND (reference sequence). The CDR3 has 13 residues. Between the trimmed V and J ends, which lost 3 bases and 7 bases, there was a span of 9 bases. The CDR3 nucleotides are TGTGCCAGTAGTATCCGTAGGCGCGGGGAGCTGTTTTTT. Its translation: CASSIRRRGELFF.

V usage is TRBV4-1 and J usage is TRBJ1-1; no clear D. The length of the CDR3 is 14 residues. Germline CDR1 MGHRA, CDR2 YSYEKL. Trimming removed 6 bases from V and 5 bases from J, with 16 bases in between. CDR3 nucleotide sequence: TGCGCCAGCAGTCCGACGGGAGGAATTACTGAAGCTTTCTTT. Amino acids: CASSPTGGITEAFF.

The rearrangement uses TRBV4-1 and TRBJ1-3, with D unresolved. Deletions cut 1 base from V and 0 bases from J, with 7 bases between. Germline V lookup: CDR1 MGHRA, CDR2 YSYEKL. The CDR3 has 15 amino acids. CDR3 in DNA: TGCGCCAGCAGCCAAGTCCAGAGCTCTGGAAACACCATATATTTT. It codes for CASSQVQSSGNTIYF.

The J gene is TRBJ2-1, the V gene TRBV5-1, with D perhaps TRBD1 (7 bases). The CDR3 spans 16 residues. Germline V lookup: CDR1 SGHRS, CDR2 YFSETQ. With 3 bases removed from V and 0 bases from J, the gap between germline ends came to 13 bases. CDR3 DNA: TGCGCCAGCAGCTCCAGGGGGGCTAGCTCCTACAATGAGCAGTTCTTC. It yields the protein CASSSRGASSYNEQFF.